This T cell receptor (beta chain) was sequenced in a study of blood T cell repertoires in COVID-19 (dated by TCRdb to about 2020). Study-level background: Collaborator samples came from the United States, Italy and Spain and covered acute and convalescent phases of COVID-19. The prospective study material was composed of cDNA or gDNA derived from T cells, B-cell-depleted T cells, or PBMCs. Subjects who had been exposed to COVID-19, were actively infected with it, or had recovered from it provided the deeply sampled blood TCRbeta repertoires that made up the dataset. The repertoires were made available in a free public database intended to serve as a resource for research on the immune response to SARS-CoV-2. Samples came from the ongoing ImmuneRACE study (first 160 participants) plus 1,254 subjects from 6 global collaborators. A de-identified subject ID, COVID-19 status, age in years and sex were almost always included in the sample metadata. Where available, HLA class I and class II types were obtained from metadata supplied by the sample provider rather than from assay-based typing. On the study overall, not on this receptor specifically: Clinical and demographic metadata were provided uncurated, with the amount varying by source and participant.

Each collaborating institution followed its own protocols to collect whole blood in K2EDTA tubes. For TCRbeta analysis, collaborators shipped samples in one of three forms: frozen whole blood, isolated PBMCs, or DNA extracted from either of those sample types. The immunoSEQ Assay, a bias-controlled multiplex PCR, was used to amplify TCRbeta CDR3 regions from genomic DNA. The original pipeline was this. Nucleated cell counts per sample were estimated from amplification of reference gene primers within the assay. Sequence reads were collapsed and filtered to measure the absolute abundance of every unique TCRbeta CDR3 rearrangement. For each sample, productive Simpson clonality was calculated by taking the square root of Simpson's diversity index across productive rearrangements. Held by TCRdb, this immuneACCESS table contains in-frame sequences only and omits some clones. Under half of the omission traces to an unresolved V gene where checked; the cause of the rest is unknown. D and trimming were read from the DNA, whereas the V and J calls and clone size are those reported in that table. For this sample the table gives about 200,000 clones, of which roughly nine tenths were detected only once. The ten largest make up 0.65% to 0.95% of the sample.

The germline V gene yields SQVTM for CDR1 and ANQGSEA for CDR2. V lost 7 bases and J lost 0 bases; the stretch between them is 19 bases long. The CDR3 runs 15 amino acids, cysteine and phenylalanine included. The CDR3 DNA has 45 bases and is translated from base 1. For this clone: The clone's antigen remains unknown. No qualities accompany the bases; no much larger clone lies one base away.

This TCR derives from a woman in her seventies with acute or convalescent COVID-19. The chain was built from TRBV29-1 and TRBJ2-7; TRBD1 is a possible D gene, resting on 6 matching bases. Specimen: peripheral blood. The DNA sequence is TGCAGCGCCGGCGCCAGGGACATTCCCTCCTACGAGCAGTACTTC. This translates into CSAGARDIPSYEQYF.